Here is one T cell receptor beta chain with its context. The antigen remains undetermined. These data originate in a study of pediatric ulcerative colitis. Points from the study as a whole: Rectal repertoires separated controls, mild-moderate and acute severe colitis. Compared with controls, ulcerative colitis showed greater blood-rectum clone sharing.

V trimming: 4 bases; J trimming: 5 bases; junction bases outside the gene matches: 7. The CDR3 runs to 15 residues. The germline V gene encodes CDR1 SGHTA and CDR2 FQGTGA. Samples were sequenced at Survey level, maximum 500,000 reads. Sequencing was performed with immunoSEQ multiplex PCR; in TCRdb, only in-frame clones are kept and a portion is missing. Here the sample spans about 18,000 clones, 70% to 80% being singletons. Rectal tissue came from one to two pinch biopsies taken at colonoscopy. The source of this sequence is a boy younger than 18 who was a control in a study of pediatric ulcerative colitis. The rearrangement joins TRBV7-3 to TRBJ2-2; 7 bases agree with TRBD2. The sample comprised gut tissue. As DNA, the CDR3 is TGTGCCAGCAGCTCCACCCGCGGGGGAACCGGGGAGCTGTTTTTT. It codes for CASSSTRGGTGELFF.